The 2 T cell receptor beta chains given below trace back to one sample, sequenced in a study of T cell responses to AZD1222 COVID-19 vaccine. Profiled with immunoSEQ multiplex PCR; TCRdb holds only in-frame clones, not every one. The table shows about 150,000 clones, with 80% to 90% occurring only once. Specimen: peripheral blood, collected on day 0 of MenACWY control vaccination. Every receptor here comes from an adult in good health.

The CDR3, as DNA: TGTGCCAGCAGCCGTGAGGTAGTCAATGAGCAGTTCTTC. It is translated as CASSREVVNEQFF. The rearrangement links TRBV9 to TRBJ2-1, with unresolved D. The CDR3 spans 13 residues. Germline V CDR1 and CDR2: SGDLS, YYNGEE. The V end was cut by 4 bases, the J end by 6 bases, with 11 bases between.

This sequence joins TRBV19 and TRBJ1-4; D possibly corresponds to TRBD1 (5 bases). V dropped 9 bases and J dropped 8 bases, with 16 bases sitting between them. Germline V gene sequence: CDR1 LNHDA, CDR2 SQIVND (reference sequence). The CDR3 is 13 amino acids. CDR3 sequence reads: CASRLWDEEKLFF. The CDR3 DNA follows: TGTGCCAGCAGACTATGGGACGAGGAAAAACTGTTTTTT.